This section outlines one T cell receptor beta chain sequence together with its context. cDNA reverse transcribed from extracted RNA served as the sequencing template. Only in-frame clones appear in the TCRdb table, and some are missing; sequencing was by immunoSEQ multiplex PCR. Of fewer than 250,000 clones listed, 60% are singletons. This entry belongs to a study of CD8+ T cells in alopecia areata. Study information: Treatment of the treated patients consisted of oral tofacitinib, 5 to 10 mg twice daily. Severity scores in treated patients reflected the percentage of scalp affected.

Treatment denoted: oral pan-JAK inhibitor, 5-10 mg twice daily. The clonotype comes from a human donor with alopecia areata. The sequencing here drew on CD4+ T cells sorted from blood, taken at week 4, from a patient treated with tofacitinib.

The CDR3 sequence is CASSARDLDVADTQYF. The CDR3 coding sequence is TGTGCCAGCAGCGCCCGGGACTTGGATGTCGCAGATACGCAGTATTTT. The chain couples TRBV28 to TRBJ2-3; possible D gene TRBD2, 6 bases. Trimming stripped 6 bases from V and 4 bases from J, with 20 bases between. The CDR3 contains 16 residues. The germline gives CDR1 MDHEN, CDR2 SYDVKM.